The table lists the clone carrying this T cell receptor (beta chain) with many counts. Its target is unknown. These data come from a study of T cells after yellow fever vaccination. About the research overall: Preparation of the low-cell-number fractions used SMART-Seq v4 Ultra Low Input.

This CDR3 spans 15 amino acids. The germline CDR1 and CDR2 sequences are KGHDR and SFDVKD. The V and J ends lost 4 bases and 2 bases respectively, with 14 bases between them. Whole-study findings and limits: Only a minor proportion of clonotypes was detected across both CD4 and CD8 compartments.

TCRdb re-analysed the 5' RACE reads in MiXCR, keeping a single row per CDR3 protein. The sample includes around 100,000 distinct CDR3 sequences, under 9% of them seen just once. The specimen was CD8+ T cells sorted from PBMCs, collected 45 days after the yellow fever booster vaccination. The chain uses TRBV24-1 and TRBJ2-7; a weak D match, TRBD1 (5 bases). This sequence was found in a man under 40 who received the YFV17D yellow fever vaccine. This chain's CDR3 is CATSEDTPGAYEQYF. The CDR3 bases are TGTGCCACCAGTGAGGACACCCCCGGCGCCTACGAGCAGTACTTC.